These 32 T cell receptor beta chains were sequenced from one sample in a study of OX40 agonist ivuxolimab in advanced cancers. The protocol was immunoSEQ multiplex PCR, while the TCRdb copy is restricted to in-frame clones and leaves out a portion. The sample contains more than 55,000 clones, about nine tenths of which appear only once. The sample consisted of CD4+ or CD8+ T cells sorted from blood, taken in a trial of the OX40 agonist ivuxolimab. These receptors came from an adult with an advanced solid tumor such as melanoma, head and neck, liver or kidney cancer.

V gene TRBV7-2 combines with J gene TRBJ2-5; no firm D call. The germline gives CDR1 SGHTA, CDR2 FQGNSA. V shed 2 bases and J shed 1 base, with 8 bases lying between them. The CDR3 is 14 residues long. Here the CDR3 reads CASSLFWGQETQYF. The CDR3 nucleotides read TGTGCCAGCAGCTTATTTTGGGGCCAAGAGACCCAGTACTTC. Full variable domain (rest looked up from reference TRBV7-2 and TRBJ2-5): GAGVSQSPSNKVTEKGKDVELRCDPISGHTALYWYRQSLGQGLEFLIYFQGNSAPDKSGLPSDRFSAERTGGSVSTLTIQRTQQEDSAVYLCASSLFWGQETQYFGPGTRLLVL.

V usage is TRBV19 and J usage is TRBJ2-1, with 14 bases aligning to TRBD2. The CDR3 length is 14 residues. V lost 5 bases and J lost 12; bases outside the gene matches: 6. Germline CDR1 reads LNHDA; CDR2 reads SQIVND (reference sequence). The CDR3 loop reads CASSGGLAGVSQFF. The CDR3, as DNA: TGTGCCAGTAGTGGGGGACTAGCGGGAGTCTCGCAGTTCTTC.

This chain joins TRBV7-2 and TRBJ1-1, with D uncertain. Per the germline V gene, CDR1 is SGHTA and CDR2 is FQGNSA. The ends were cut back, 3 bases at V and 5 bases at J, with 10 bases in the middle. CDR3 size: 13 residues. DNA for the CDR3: TGTGCCAGCAGCTTCTTGGGGAGGACTGAAGCTTTCTTT. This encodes CASSFLGRTEAFF. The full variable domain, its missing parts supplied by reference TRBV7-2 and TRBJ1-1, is GAGVSQSPSNKVTEKGKDVELRCDPISGHTALYWYRQSLGQGLEFLIYFQGNSAPDKSGLPSDRFSAERTGGSVSTLTIQRTQQEDSAVYLCASSFLGRTEAFFGQGTRLTVV.

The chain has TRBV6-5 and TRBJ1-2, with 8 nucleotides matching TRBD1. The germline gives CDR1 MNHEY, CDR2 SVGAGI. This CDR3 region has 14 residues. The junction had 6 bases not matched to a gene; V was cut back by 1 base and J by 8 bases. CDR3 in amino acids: CASSYFQGARGYTF. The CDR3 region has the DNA TGTGCCAGCAGTTACTTCCAGGGGGCTCGGGGCTACACCTTC.

In DNA form, the CDR3 reads TGTGCCAGCAGTTACTGGGCTAGCGGGAGTTACGAGCAGTACTTC. It codes for CASSYWASGSYEQYF. The V call is TRBV6-5, the J call TRBJ2-7, with TRBD2 matching 10 bases. V trimming: 1 base; J trimming: 4 bases; junction bases outside the gene matches: 4. The CDR3 sequence is 15 residues long. CDR1 is MNHEY, CDR2 SVGAGI, per germline.

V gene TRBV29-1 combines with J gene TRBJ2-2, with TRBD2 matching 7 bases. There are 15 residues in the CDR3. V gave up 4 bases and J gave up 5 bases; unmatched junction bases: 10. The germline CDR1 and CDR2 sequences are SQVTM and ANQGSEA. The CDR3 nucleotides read TGCAGCGTTGGCTACGCGGGAGTACGGACCGGGGAGCTGTTTTTT. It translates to CSVGYAGVRTGELFF.

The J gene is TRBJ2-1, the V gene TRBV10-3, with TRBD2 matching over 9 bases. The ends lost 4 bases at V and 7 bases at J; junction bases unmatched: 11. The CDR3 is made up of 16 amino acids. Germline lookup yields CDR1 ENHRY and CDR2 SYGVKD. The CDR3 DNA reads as TGTGCCATCAGTGGAACCGGACTAGCGAGCGGGAATGAGCAGTTCTTC. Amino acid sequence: CAISGTGLASGNEQFF.

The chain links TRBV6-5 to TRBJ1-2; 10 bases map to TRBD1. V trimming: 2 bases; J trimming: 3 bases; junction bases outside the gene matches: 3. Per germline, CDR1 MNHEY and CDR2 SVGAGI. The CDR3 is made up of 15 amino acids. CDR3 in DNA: TGTGCCAGCAGTTACCCCGGACAGGGGGACTATGGCTACACCTTC. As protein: CASSYPGQGDYGYTF.

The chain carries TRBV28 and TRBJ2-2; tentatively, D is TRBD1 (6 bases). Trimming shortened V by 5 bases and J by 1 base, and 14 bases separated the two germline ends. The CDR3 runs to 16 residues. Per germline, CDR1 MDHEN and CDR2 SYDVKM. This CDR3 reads CASSPQGQGNTGELFF. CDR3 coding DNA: TGTGCCAGCAGTCCACAGGGCCAAGGGAACACCGGGGAGCTGTTTTTT.

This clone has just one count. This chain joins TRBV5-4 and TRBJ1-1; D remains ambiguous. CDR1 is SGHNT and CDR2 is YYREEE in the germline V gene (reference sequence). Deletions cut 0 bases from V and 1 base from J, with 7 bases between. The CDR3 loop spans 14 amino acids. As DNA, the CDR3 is TGTGCCAGCAGCTTGGATTGGGGGAACACTGAAGCTTTCTTT. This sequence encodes CASSLDWGNTEAFF.

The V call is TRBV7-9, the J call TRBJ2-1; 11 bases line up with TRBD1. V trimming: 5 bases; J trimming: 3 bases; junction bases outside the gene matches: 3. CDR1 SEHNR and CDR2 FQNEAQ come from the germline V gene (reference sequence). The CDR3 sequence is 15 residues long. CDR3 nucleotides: TGTGCCAGCAGCCCCGGGACAGGGGGCTACAATGAGCAGTTCTTC. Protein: CASSPGTGGYNEQFF.

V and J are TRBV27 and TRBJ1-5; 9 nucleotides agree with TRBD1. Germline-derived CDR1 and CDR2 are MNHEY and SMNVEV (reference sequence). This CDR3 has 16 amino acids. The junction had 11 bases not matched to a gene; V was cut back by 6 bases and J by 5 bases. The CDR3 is CASRDQTGGRDQPQHF. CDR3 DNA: TGTGCCAGCAGAGATCAAACAGGGGGCCGGGATCAGCCCCAGCATTTT.

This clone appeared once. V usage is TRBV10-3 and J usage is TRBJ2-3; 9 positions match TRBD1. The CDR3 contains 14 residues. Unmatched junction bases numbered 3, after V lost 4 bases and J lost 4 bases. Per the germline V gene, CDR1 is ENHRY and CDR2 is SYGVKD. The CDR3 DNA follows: TGTGCCATCAGTGGACAGGGGGGAGCAGATACGCAGTATTTT. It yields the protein CAISGQGGADTQYF.

The CDR3 spells CASTNGGFGIGYGYTF. In nucleotides, the CDR3 is TGTGCCAGCACCAACGGAGGGTTCGGGATAGGCTATGGCTACACCTTC. V gene TRBV6-6 combines with J gene TRBJ1-2; no definite D call. The CDR3 has 16 residues. V was clipped by 7 bases and J by 4 bases, with 22 bases between them. Germline-derived CDR1 and CDR2 are MNHNY and SVGAGI (reference sequence).

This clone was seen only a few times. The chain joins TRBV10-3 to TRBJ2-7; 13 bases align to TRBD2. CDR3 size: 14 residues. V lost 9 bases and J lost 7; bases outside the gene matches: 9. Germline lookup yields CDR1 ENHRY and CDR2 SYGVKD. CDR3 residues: CAMGTSGTNGEQYF. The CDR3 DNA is TGTGCCATGGGGACTAGCGGGACTAATGGGGAGCAGTACTTC.

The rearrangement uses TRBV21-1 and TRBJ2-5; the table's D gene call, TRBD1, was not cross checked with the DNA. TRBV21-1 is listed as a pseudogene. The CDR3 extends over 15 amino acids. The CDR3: CASSKKQTCPETQYF. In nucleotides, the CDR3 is TGTGCCAGCAGCAAAAAGCAGACATGCCCAGAGACCCAGTACTTC.

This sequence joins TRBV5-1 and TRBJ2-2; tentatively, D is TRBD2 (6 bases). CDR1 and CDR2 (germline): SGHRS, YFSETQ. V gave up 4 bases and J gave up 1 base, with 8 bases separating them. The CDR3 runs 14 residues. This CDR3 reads CASSRGMNTGELFF. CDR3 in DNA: TGCGCCAGCAGCCGCGGGATGAACACCGGGGAGCTGTTTTTT.

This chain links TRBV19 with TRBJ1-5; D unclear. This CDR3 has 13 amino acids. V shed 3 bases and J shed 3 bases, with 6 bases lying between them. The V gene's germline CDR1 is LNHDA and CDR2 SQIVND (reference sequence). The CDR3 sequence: CASSIGFNQPQHF. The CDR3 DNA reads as TGTGCCAGTAGTATCGGTTTCAATCAGCCCCAGCATTTT.

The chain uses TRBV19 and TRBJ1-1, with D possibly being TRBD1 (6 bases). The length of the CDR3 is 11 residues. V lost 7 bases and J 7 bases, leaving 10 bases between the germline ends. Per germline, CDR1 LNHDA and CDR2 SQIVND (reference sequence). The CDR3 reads CASKDRYEAFF. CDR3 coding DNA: TGTGCCAGTAAGGACAGATATGAAGCTTTCTTT. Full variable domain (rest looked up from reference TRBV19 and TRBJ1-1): DGGITQSPKYLFRKEGQNVTLSCEQNLNHDAMYWYRQDPGQGLRLIYYSQIVNDFQKGDIAEGYSVSREKKESFPLTVTSAQKNPTAFYLCASKDRYEAFFGQGTRLTVV.

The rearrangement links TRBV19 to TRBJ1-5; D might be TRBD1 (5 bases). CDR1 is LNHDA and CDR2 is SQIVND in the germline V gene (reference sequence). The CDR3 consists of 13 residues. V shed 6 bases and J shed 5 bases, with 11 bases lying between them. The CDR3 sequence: CASSPTAYQPQHF. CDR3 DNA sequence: TGTGCCAGTAGCCCGACAGCATATCAGCCCCAGCATTTT.

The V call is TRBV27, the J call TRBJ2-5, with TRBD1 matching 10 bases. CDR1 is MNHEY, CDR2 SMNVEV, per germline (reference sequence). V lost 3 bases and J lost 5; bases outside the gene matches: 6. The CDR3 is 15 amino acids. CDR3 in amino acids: CASSFDRQGAETQYF. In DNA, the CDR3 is TGTGCCAGCAGTTTTGATAGACAGGGGGCTGAGACCCAGTACTTC.

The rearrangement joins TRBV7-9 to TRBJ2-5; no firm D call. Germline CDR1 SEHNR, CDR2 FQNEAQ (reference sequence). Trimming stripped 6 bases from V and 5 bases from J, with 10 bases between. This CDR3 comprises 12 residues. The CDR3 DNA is TGTGCCAGCAGTGAGGACGCGGAGACCCAGTACTTC. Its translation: CASSEDAETQYF.

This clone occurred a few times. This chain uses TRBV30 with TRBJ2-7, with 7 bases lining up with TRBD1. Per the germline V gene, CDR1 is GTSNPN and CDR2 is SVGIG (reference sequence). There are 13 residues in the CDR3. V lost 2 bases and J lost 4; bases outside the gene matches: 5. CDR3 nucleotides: TGTGCCTGGAGTTTCAGGGGGTCATACGAGCAGTACTTC. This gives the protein CAWSFRGSYEQYF.

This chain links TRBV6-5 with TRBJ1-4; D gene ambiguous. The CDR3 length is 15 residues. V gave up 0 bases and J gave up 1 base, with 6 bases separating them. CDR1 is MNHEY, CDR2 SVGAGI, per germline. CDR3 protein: CASSYSSGTNEKLFF. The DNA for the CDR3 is TGTGCCAGCAGTTACTCTAGCGGAACTAATGAAAAACTGTTTTTT.

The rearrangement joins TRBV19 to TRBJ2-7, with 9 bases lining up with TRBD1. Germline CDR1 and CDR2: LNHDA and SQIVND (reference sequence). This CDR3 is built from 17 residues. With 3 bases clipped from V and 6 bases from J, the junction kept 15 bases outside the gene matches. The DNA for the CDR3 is TGTGCCAGTAGTATTAGGGTTGGCACAGGGGGCTTCGGCGAGCAGTACTTC. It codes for CASSIRVGTGGFGEQYF.

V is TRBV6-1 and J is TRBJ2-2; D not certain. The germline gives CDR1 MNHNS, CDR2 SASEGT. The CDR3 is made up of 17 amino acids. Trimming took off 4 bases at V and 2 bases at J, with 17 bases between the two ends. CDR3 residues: CASSVSPRSLNTGELFF. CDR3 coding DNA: TGTGCCAGCAGTGTCAGCCCTAGAAGCCTTAACACCGGGGAGCTGTTTTTT.

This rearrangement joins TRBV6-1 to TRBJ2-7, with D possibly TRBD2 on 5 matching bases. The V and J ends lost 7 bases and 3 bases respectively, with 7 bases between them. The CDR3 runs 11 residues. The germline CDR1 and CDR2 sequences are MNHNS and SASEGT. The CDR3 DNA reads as TGTGCCAGCATGGGGAGCTACGAGCAGTACTTC. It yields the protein CASMGSYEQYF.

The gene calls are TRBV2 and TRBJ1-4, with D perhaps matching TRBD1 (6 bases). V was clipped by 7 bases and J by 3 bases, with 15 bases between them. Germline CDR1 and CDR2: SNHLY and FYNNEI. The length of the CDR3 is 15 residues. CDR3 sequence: CASIRDGQSNEKLFF. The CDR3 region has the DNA TGTGCCAGCATTCGGGATGGACAGTCTAATGAAAAACTGTTTTTT.

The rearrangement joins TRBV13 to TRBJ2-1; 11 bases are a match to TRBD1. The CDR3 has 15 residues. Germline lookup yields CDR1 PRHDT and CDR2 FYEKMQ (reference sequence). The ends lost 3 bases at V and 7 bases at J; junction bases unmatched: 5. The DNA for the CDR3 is TGTGCCAGCAGCTTTAAGGGACAGGGGGGGAATGAGCAGTTCTTC. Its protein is CASSFKGQGGNEQFF.

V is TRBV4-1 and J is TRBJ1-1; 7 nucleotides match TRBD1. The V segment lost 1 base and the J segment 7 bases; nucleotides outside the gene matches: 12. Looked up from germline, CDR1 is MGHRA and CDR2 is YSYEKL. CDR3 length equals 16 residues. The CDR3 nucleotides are TGCGCCAGCAGCCAAGGACAGGGTGGGGTCTCCTATGAAGCTTTCTTT. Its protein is CASSQGQGGVSYEAFF.

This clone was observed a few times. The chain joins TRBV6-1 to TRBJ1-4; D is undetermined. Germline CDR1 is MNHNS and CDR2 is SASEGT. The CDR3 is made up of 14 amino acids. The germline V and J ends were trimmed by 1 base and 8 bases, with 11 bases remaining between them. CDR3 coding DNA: TGTGCCAGCAGTGAAGGTTCAGCAGGCGAAAAACTGTTTTTT. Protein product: CASSEGSAGEKLFF.

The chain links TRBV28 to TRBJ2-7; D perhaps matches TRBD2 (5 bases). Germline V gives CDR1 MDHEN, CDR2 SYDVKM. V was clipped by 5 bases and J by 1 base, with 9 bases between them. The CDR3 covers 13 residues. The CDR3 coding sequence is TGTGCCAGCAGTCCCGGGGAGTCCTACGAGCAGTACTTC. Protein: CASSPGESYEQYF. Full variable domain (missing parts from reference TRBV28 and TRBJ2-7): DVKVTQSSRYLVKRTGEKVFLECVQDMDHENMFWYRQDPGLGLRLIYFSYDVKMKEKGDIPEGYSVSREKKERFSLILESASTNQTSMYLCASSPGESYEQYFGPGTRLTVT.